This TCR beta chain was recovered during a study of blood T cell repertoires in COVID-19. Study at large: From T cells, B-cell-depleted T cells, or PBMCs came the material, which was cDNA or gDNA.

Trimming stripped 7 bases from V and 2 bases from J, with 9 bases between. The CDR3 covers 12 residues. In germline, CDR1 is SGDLS, CDR2 YYNGEE. A single count supports this clone. Participants' own reports of clinical history determined their cohort assignment. Study processing details: The authors estimated nucleated cell counts from reference gene primer amplification. Assay used: immunoSEQ multiplex PCR; TCRdb lists only in-frame clones, some missing. V, J and clone size are taken as reported in that table, and D and trimming were inferred from the DNA itself. The sample shows 150,000 to 200,000 clones, more than 65% of them seen only once.

The TCR sequence derives from a woman between 45 and 65 years old with acute COVID-19. J is TRBJ1-2 and V is TRBV9; tentatively, D is TRBD1 (5 bases). The specimen sequenced was PBMCs or T cells enriched from blood (not recorded which). CDR3: CASWGTNYGYTF. The CDR3 bases are TGTGCCAGCTGGGGCACCAACTATGGCTACACCTTC.